This T cell receptor beta chain was captured by sequencing in a study of cytomegalovirus exposure and HLA in healthy donors. Study findings and constraints: Later work showed greater clonal expansion in HLA-associated TCR beta chains than in equally common others. In the analysis, some V segments, TRBV6-2 and TRBV6-3 included, were excluded as indistinguishable.

Germline loops: CDR1 MGHDK, CDR2 SYGVNS. V was pared by 4 bases and J by 6 bases, with 13 bases between. The CDR3 length is 15 residues. Turning to this clone: As yet, its antigen is unknown.

Every donor was a healthy person donating bone marrow. Use of 60 Vbeta and 13 Jbeta primers characterized the PCR. Generated by immunoSEQ multiplex PCR, the TCRdb table keeps only in-frame clones and is missing some. The repertoire holds around 110,000 clones, with around 75% as singletons. The sequencing input was PBMCs. The receptor comes from a woman aged 18-29 years in good health and CMV-seronegative. The rearrangement links TRBV25-1 to TRBJ1-6, with a possible D match to TRBD1 (6 bases). The CDR3 nucleotides are TGTGCCAGCAGTGTATTACAGGGCGCTAATTCACCCCTCCACTTT. Translation: CASSVLQGANSPLHF.